These 13 T cell receptor beta chains were all obtained from the same sample, sequenced in a study of T-cell memory formation after mild COVID-19. Each CDR3 protein is one row after TCRdb ran MiXCR on the 5' RACE reads. The sample lists some 150,000 distinct CDR3 sequences; 20% to 25% were seen once. Sequencing was done on a sample of PBMCs or a T cell subset sorted from them (not recorded which). Every receptor here comes from an adult woman who had mild COVID-19 (a few samples of this study predate the infection). Cell type and time point are not known.

This clonotype was observed a handful of times. The V call is TRBV7-3, the J call TRBJ1-1; 10 positions agree with TRBD1. V gave up 5 bases and J gave up 3 bases; unmatched junction bases: 9. CDR1 and CDR2 (germline): SGHTA, FQGTGA. The CDR3 covers 16 residues. The CDR3 DNA reads TGTGCCAGCAGCCTCCCTCCGGACAGGGGGGACACTGAAGCTTTCTTT. Protein: CASSLPPDRGDTEAFF.

The V call is TRBV24-1, the J call TRBJ1-2; D unresolved. Germline lookup yields CDR1 KGHDR and CDR2 SFDVKD. Trimming pared 7 bases from V and 8 bases from J, leaving 13 bases between. The length of the CDR3 is 12 residues. The CDR3 is CATRYMQAGYTF. Here the CDR3 DNA reads TGTGCCACCAGGTACATGCAGGCGGGCTACACCTTC.

This clonotype has a handful of counts. The rearrangement links TRBV6-5 to TRBJ1-2, with a tentative D call TRBD1 (6 bases). Germline V gene data show CDR1 as MNHEY and CDR2 as SVGAGI. Trimming shortened V by 9 bases and J by 5 bases, and 16 bases separated the two germline ends. This CDR3 comprises 13 residues. CDR3 residues: CASRFGGQYGYTF. For the CDR3, the DNA is TGTGCCAGTCGATTCGGGGGCCAGTATGGCTACACCTTC.

This clonotype was seen just once. The chain has TRBV4-1 and TRBJ2-5; TRBD2 matches 8 bases. The CDR3 spans 14 residues. J lost 5 bases, V lost 1 base, and 3 bases had no gene match. Germline values: CDR1 MGHRA, CDR2 YSYEKL. The CDR3: CASSQAGGAETQYF. The CDR3 DNA reads as TGCGCCAGCAGCCAAGCGGGAGGGGCTGAGACCCAGTACTTC.

CDR3 DNA sequence: TGTGCCAGCACGGGGCCTACGGGCTACGAGCAGTACTTC. Its translation: CASTGPTGYEQYF. The rearrangement joins TRBV7-9 to TRBJ2-7; D tentatively fits TRBD1 or TRBD2 (5 bases each). Germline CDR1 SEHNR, CDR2 FQNEAQ (reference sequence). Trimming removed 7 bases from V and 3 bases from J, with 13 bases in between. The CDR3 has 13 amino acids.

V and J are TRBV9 and TRBJ1-1, with D possibly matching TRBD1 (5 bases). The CDR3 has 14 residues. V dropped 3 bases and J dropped 6 bases, with 15 bases sitting between them. The germline V gene has CDR1 SGDLS and CDR2 YYNGEE. This chain's CDR3 is CASSATSGSAEAFF. The CDR3 DNA sequence: TGTGCCAGCAGCGCGACCTCAGGGTCAGCTGAAGCTTTCTTT.

The CDR3 here is CASSLARTGTEETQYF. CDR3 coding DNA: TGTGCCAGCAGCTTAGCTCGAACAGGGACAGAAGAGACCCAGTACTTC. The chain couples TRBV7-6 to TRBJ2-5; 7 bases align to TRBD1. The length of the CDR3 is 16 residues. Germline V gene lookup returns CDR1 SGHVS and CDR2 FNYEAQ. The ends lost 0 bases at V and 3 bases at J; junction bases unmatched: 7.

J is TRBJ2-7 and V is TRBV9, with 7 bases matching TRBD1. This CDR3 region has 14 residues. Germline V lookup: CDR1 SGDLS, CDR2 YYNGEE. J lost 3 bases, V lost 3 bases, and 6 bases had no gene match. CDR3 loop: CASSAGQVHYEQYF. The CDR3 region has the DNA TGTGCCAGCAGCGCCGGACAGGTCCACTACGAGCAGTACTTC.

This chain links TRBV7-6 with TRBJ2-5; D uncertain. Per germline, CDR1 SGHVS and CDR2 FNYEAQ. This CDR3 has 13 amino acids. V lost 4 bases and J lost 5, with 11 bases in between. Written as DNA, the CDR3 is TGTGCCAGCAGCTCGGCTGACTTGGAGACCCAGTACTTC. It codes for CASSSADLETQYF.

The sample holds many counts of this clonotype. This rearrangement joins TRBV29-1 to TRBJ1-2, with D possibly TRBD1 on 6 matching bases. This CDR3 is built from 13 residues. Germline loops: CDR1 SQVTM, CDR2 ANQGSEA. V lost 4 bases, J lost 5 bases, and 14 bases lay in between. This CDR3 is CSVVGGASYGYTF. The CDR3 DNA reads as TGCAGCGTTGTTGGGGGGGCGTCATATGGCTACACCTTC.

J is TRBJ2-1 and V is TRBV7-9; 10 positions match TRBD2. Germline V gives CDR1 SEHNR, CDR2 FQNEAQ (reference sequence). The V segment lost 5 bases and the J segment 9 bases; nucleotides outside the gene matches: 22. There are 19 residues in the CDR3. The CDR3 bases are TGTGCCAGCAGCCCAGGAGGCCAGCGGGAGGGCCTGGATAGTGTTGAGCAGTTCTTC. It is translated as CASSPGGQREGLDSVEQFF.

This chain links TRBV7-2 with TRBJ1-2, with D possibly matching TRBD1 (5 bases). CDR1 is SGHTA and CDR2 is FQGNSA in the germline V gene. There are 12 residues in the CDR3. Deletions cut 2 bases from V and 6 bases from J, with 7 bases between. The CDR3 loop reads CASSLSRDGYTF. The CDR3 nucleotides are TGTGCCAGCAGCTTATCCAGGGATGGCTACACCTTC.

This clonotype was observed at least ten times. The gene calls are TRBV7-2 and TRBJ2-5, with D tentatively TRBD1 (6 bases). Germline loops: CDR1 SGHTA, CDR2 FQGNSA. CDR3 size: 13 residues. The V end was cut by 5 bases, the J end by 1 base, with 8 bases between. The CDR3 sequence: CASSRTAQETQYF. CDR3 DNA sequence: TGTGCCAGCAGCCGGACAGCCCAAGAGACCCAGTACTTC.